Shown below are 27 T cell receptor beta chains from a single sample sequenced in a study of blood T cell repertoires in COVID-19. TCRdb's copy holds only in-frame clones and misses some; the assay was immunoSEQ multiplex PCR. Among about 350,000 clones listed, about nine tenths were seen once. Source material: peripheral blood. The source of these receptors is a woman in her forties or fifties with COVID-19, enrolled during active disease.

The gene calls are TRBV6-5 and TRBJ1-5; 9 bases align to TRBD1. This CDR3 has 14 amino acids. CDR1 and CDR2 (germline): MNHEY, SVGAGI. Trimming cost V 6 bases and J 2 bases; bases outside gene matches: 2. CDR3 in amino acids: CASRRDRGNQPQHF. CDR3 nucleotide sequence: TGTGCCAGCAGACGGGACAGGGGCAATCAGCCCCAGCATTTT.

This clone was counted a single time. The chain is built from TRBV2 and TRBJ1-5; D ambiguous. The CDR3 is made up of 14 amino acids. V lost 4 bases, J lost 4 bases, and 11 bases lay in between. The germline V gene encodes CDR1 SNHLY and CDR2 FYNNEI. The CDR3 DNA reads as TGTGCCAGCAGTGCCTTGGGAGAGAATCAGCCCCAGCATTTT. Its translation is CASSALGENQPQHF.

The V and J genes are TRBV2 and TRBJ2-7, with D possibly being TRBD2 (6 bases). Germline V gives CDR1 SNHLY, CDR2 FYNNEI. This CDR3 contains 14 residues. Trimming left V 0 bases short and J 6 bases short, with 12 bases between. DNA of the CDR3: TGTGCCAGCAGTGAAGCGGGGCGGGAACTCGAGCAGTACTTC. This encodes CASSEAGRELEQYF.

The chain couples TRBV18 to TRBJ2-1, with TRBD2 matching 11 bases. Germline CDR1 reads KGHSH; CDR2 reads LQKENI. The CDR3 contains 14 residues. V shed 2 bases and J 9 bases; nucleotides not matched to a gene: 3. CDR3 residues: CASSPIAGGGEQFF. The DNA of the CDR3 is TGTGCCAGCTCACCAATAGCGGGAGGGGGTGAGCAGTTCTTC.

The chain uses TRBV5-6 and TRBJ1-5; 9 bases map to TRBD1. V was pared by 3 bases and J by 9 bases, with 7 bases of the junction left unmatched. Germline-derived CDR1 and CDR2 are SGHDT and YYEEEE. This CDR3 region has 14 residues. For the CDR3, the DNA is TGTGCCAGCAGCTCGGACAGGGGTTCACGGCCCCAGCATTTT. Translation gives CASSSDRGSRPQHF.

The chain has TRBV6-5 and TRBJ1-1; D is unclear. V was pared by 8 bases and J by 1 base, with 14 bases between. Germline-derived CDR1 and CDR2 are MNHEY and SVGAGI. This CDR3 contains 14 residues. The CDR3 loop is CASRKVRENTEAFF. CDR3 coding DNA: TGTGCCAGCCGCAAGGTACGGGAGAACACTGAAGCTTTCTTT.

J is TRBJ2-3 and V is TRBV10-2, with 9 bases matching TRBD1. CDR3 length equals 16 residues. The ends lost 7 bases at V and 4 bases at J; junction bases unmatched: 12. The germline V gene encodes CDR1 WSHSY and CDR2 SAAADI. CDR3 coding DNA: TGCGCCAGCATGGCACGTTTGGGACAGGGCCCAGATACGCAGTATTTT. It specifies CASMARLGQGPDTQYF.

This clone was observed a single time. V gene TRBV6-1 combines with J gene TRBJ2-3; D perhaps matches TRBD1 (5 bases). The germline CDR1 and CDR2 sequences are MNHNS and SASEGT. This CDR3 has 16 amino acids. Deletions cut 4 bases from V and 2 bases from J, with 16 bases between. CDR3 region: CASSVAQGSYTDTQYF. The DNA of the CDR3 is TGTGCCAGCAGTGTGGCTCAGGGATCTTACACAGATACGCAGTATTTT.

The chain is built from TRBV6-2 or TRBV6-3 and TRBJ2-5; 8 bases fit TRBD2. CDR1 is MNHEY, CDR2 SVGEGT, per germline. The ends lost 5 bases at V and 1 base at J; junction bases unmatched: 9. This CDR3 is 16 amino acids long. Written as DNA, the CDR3 is TGTGCCAGCAGTGCCGGGACTAGTAATACCCAAGAGACCCAGTACTTC. Its translation is CASSAGTSNTQETQYF.

The chain has TRBV30 and TRBJ1-1; D is possibly TRBD1 (6 bases). Germline loops: CDR1 GTSNPN, CDR2 SVGIG (reference sequence). The CDR3 sequence is 13 residues long. The V and J ends lost 2 bases and 11 bases respectively, with 18 bases between them. The CDR3 nucleotides read TGTGCCTGGAGTCCCGGGACACCCTCTGGGGCTTTCTTT. Its protein product is CAWSPGTPSGAFF.

The rearrangement links TRBV11-2 to TRBJ2-3; tentatively, D is TRBD2 (6 bases). The CDR3 is 12 residues long. Trimming shortened V by 5 bases and J by 6 bases, and 9 bases separated the two germline ends. CDR1 and CDR2 (germline): SGHAT, FQNNGV. CDR3 in amino acids: CASSQSGDTQYF. The DNA for the CDR3 is TGTGCCAGCAGCCAAAGCGGGGATACGCAGTATTTT.

The V gene is TRBV18, the J gene TRBJ1-1, with D unresolved. This CDR3 region has 15 residues. Germline V gene sequence: CDR1 KGHSH, CDR2 LQKENI. Trimming took off 1 base at V and 6 bases at J, with 15 bases between the two ends. This chain's CDR3 is CASSPRHTYNPEAFF. As DNA, the CDR3 is TGTGCCAGCTCACCACGACACACATACAACCCTGAAGCTTTCTTT.

V usage is TRBV27 and J usage is TRBJ2-5; 9 nucleotides match TRBD2. CDR1 and CDR2 (germline): MNHEY, SMNVEV (reference sequence). The CDR3 contains 18 residues. Trimming at V came to 4 bases and at J to 5 bases, leaving 17 bases not matched to a gene. The CDR3 region has the DNA TGTGCCAGCAGTTACGGCCTTCGTAGCGGGGGTTTTCGTGAGACCCAGTACTTC. The encoded protein is CASSYGLRSGGFRETQYF.

The CDR3 region has the DNA TGTGCCAGCTCACCGAACCGGACTCCCCCCCACGAGCAGTACTTC. It encodes CASSPNRTPPHEQYF. The chain links TRBV18 to TRBJ2-7, with D possibly matching TRBD2 (5 bases). Trimming pared 3 bases from V and 5 bases from J, leaving 17 bases between. The CDR3 sequence is 15 residues long. Per the germline V gene, CDR1 is KGHSH and CDR2 is LQKENI.

The V gene is TRBV2, the J gene TRBJ2-5; 12 nucleotides align to TRBD2. Germline V CDR1 and CDR2: SNHLY, FYNNEI. The CDR3 length is 16 residues. Unmatched junction bases numbered 8, after V lost 5 bases and J lost 4 bases. CDR3 sequence reads: CASSKSTSGSSETQYF. In nucleotides, the CDR3 is TGTGCCAGCAGTAAATCGACTAGCGGGAGTTCAGAGACCCAGTACTTC.

The V gene is TRBV18, the J gene TRBJ1-2, with 9 bases identical to TRBD1. Germline V gives CDR1 KGHSH, CDR2 LQKENI. The CDR3 has 15 residues. The ends lost 4 bases at V and 8 bases at J; junction bases unmatched: 11. The CDR3 protein is CASSLRDRVTTGYTF. In DNA, the CDR3 is TGTGCCAGCTCACTCCGGGACAGGGTCACCACGGGCTACACCTTC.

This rearrangement joins TRBV2 to TRBJ1-2; D may be TRBD1 (6 bases). Trimming stripped 4 bases from V and 3 bases from J, with 6 bases between. CDR1 and CDR2 (germline): SNHLY, FYNNEI. This CDR3 is 12 amino acids long. The DNA of the CDR3 is TGTGCCAGCAGTGGACAGGACTATGGCTACACCTTC. This sequence encodes CASSGQDYGYTF.

V is TRBV19 and J is TRBJ1-2, with TRBD1 identical over 9 bases. This CDR3 is 13 amino acids long. V dropped 8 bases and J dropped 7; count of bases not matched to a gene: 8. Germline V CDR1 and CDR2: LNHDA, SQIVND (reference sequence). Here the CDR3 DNA reads TGTGCCAGTGGAACACAGGGGGCGCTTGGCTACACCTTC. Translating it yields CASGTQGALGYTF.

This sequence joins TRBV6-5 and TRBJ2-3; D is uncertain. Trimming stripped 2 bases from V and 0 bases from J, with 12 bases between. Per the germline V gene, CDR1 is MNHEY and CDR2 is SVGAGI. This CDR3 contains 16 residues. The CDR3 region is CASSYMGVPSTDTQYF. The CDR3 region has the DNA TGTGCCAGCAGTTACATGGGCGTGCCTAGCACAGATACGCAGTATTTT.

This chain links TRBV11-3 with TRBJ2-5; D perhaps matches TRBD2 (6 bases). V lost 1 base and J 5 bases, leaving 11 bases between the germline ends. This CDR3 region has 14 residues. Germline values: CDR1 SGHNT, CDR2 YENEEA. The CDR3, as DNA: TGTGCCAGCAGCTTAGGGCGGGGTTTCGAGACCCAGTACTTC. Protein product: CASSLGRGFETQYF.

The chain carries TRBV6-5 and TRBJ1-1; TRBD1 matches at 9 bases. Germline V lookup: CDR1 MNHEY, CDR2 SVGAGI. The V and J ends lost 6 bases and 5 bases, in that order; junction bases with no gene match: 7. The CDR3 length is 14 residues. The CDR3 is CASSRTGAVTEAFF. The CDR3, as DNA: TGTGCCAGCAGCCGGACAGGGGCCGTGACTGAAGCTTTCTTT.

The V and J genes are TRBV27 and TRBJ2-1, with 7 positions matching TRBD2. The ends lost 2 bases at V and 5 bases at J; junction bases unmatched: 6. The germline gives CDR1 MNHEY, CDR2 SMNVEV (reference sequence). This CDR3 spans 15 amino acids. The chain's CDR3 is CASSLEGRADNEQFF. In DNA form, the CDR3 reads TGTGCCAGCAGTTTAGAAGGGAGGGCCGACAATGAGCAGTTCTTC.

The J gene is TRBJ1-2, the V gene TRBV5-1; no clear D gene. Germline CDR1 and CDR2: SGHRS and YFSETQ. Trimming left V 1 base short and J 7 bases short, with 11 bases between. The CDR3 totals 13 residues. The CDR3 coding sequence is TGCGCCAGCAGCTTGATCATGCAGGCTGGCTACACCTTC. Protein product: CASSLIMQAGYTF.

V is TRBV12-3 or TRBV12-4 and J is TRBJ2-7; 8 bases fit TRBD2. This CDR3 is 13 amino acids long. After removal of 7 bases from V and 6 bases from J, the junction contained 8 bases not matched to a gene. This CDR3 is CASIGGEGFEQYF. The CDR3 DNA follows: TGTGCCAGCATCGGGGGGGAGGGTTTCGAGCAGTACTTC.

The CDR3 nucleotides read TGTGCCAGCAGCTTTCCCGGGACAGGGGCCTACGAGCAGTACTTC. Translated: CASSFPGTGAYEQYF. The chain links TRBV11-2 to TRBJ2-7, with TRBD1 identical over 10 bases. Germline trimming cut 3 bases from V and 2 bases from J; bases unmatched to any gene: 4. Germline CDR1 and CDR2: SGHAT and FQNNGV. The CDR3 is 15 residues long.

This sequence joins TRBV5-8 and TRBJ2-7; 8 bases are a match to TRBD1. This CDR3 has 17 amino acids. V lost 3 bases and J lost 0; bases outside the gene matches: 11. Germline CDR1 is SGHTS and CDR2 is YDEGEE. For the CDR3, the DNA is TGTGCCAGCAGCTCTTCCTTTAACAGGGGGTACTCCTACGAGCAGTACTTC. Translating it yields CASSSSFNRGYSYEQYF.

V is TRBV19 and J is TRBJ1-6; 8 bases align to TRBD1. The V segment lost 5 bases and the J segment 9 bases; nucleotides outside the gene matches: 6. The CDR3 sequence is 14 residues long. Germline CDR1 is LNHDA and CDR2 is SQIVND (reference sequence). The CDR3 coding sequence is TGTGCCAGTAGTGTCCGACAGGGGCGTTCACCCCTCCACTTT. It specifies CASSVRQGRSPLHF.